What follows are 18 T cell receptor beta chains derived from one specimen sequenced in a study of blood T cell repertoires in COVID-19. Assay used: immunoSEQ multiplex PCR; TCRdb lists only in-frame clones, some missing. The table includes around 300,000 clones, approximately 93% detected once. The sample comprised peripheral blood. These receptors originate from a woman aged 25-40 years with COVID-19, enrolled during active disease.

This sequence joins TRBV7-6 and TRBJ2-6; weak D call: TRBD1 (5 bases). The CDR3 sequence is 16 residues long. With 2 bases removed from V and 0 bases from J, the gap between germline ends came to 8 bases. Germline V gene lookup returns CDR1 SGHVS and CDR2 FNYEAQ. The DNA of the CDR3 is TGTGCCAGCAGCTTATTAGGGGACTCTGGGGCCAACGTCCTGACTTTC. Translation: CASSLLGDSGANVLTF.

The gene calls are TRBV27 and TRBJ2-5; 12 nucleotides align to TRBD2. Germline values: CDR1 MNHEY, CDR2 SMNVEV (reference sequence). This CDR3 has 12 amino acids. V lost 6 bases and J lost 12; bases outside the gene matches: 5. The CDR3 protein is CASSLPSGREYF. The CDR3 DNA follows: TGTGCCAGCAGCCTCCCTAGCGGGAGGGAGTACTTC.

The CDR3 sequence: CASSVVLWNTEAFF. The CDR3 DNA reads TGTGCCAGCAGCGTAGTTCTATGGAACACTGAAGCTTTCTTT. This rearrangement joins TRBV9 to TRBJ1-1, with unresolved D. V was trimmed by 0 bases and J by 1 base, leaving 7 bases between them. Germline CDR1 reads SGDLS; CDR2 reads YYNGEE. The CDR3 contains 14 residues.

The chain carries TRBV11-1 and TRBJ1-1; weak D call: TRBD1 (5 bases). The CDR3 spans 13 residues. Germline lookup yields CDR1 SGHAT and CDR2 FQDESV (reference sequence). V was pared by 3 bases and J by 3 bases, with 8 bases between. For the CDR3, the DNA is TGTGCCAGCAGCTTTGACAGTTACACTGAAGCTTTCTTT. Encoded protein: CASSFDSYTEAFF.

This clone has a handful of counts. This rearrangement joins TRBV7-3 to TRBJ1-1; 9 bases match TRBD1. The germline gives CDR1 SGHTA, CDR2 FQGTGA. The CDR3 consists of 15 residues. J was trimmed by 2 bases and V by 5 bases; bases with no gene match: 6. The CDR3 nucleotides are TGTGCCAGCAGCCAGACAGGGGGGAGCAACACTGAAGCTTTCTTT. It encodes CASSQTGGSNTEAFF.

This clone was recorded once. The gene calls are TRBV11-2 and TRBJ2-7, with 16 bases fitting TRBD2. Germline CDR1 SGHAT, CDR2 FQNNGV. With V trimmed by 5 bases and J by 3 bases, 7 bases remained unmatched. The CDR3 totals 17 residues. The CDR3 protein is CASSPPGLAGGVYEQYF. For the CDR3, the DNA is TGTGCCAGCAGCCCACCGGGACTAGCGGGAGGGGTCTACGAGCAGTACTTC.

The V call is TRBV7-8, the J call TRBJ2-3, with TRBD2 matching 11 bases. V shed 7 bases and J 2 bases; nucleotides not matched to a gene: 5. The germline gives CDR1 SGHVS, CDR2 FQNEAQ. The CDR3 consists of 15 residues. For the CDR3, the DNA is TGTGCCAGCAAAAAACTAGCGGGGGTCACAGATACGCAGTATTTT. It translates to CASKKLAGVTDTQYF.

J is TRBJ1-1 and V is TRBV2; D remains unclear. The length of the CDR3 is 12 residues. Trimming removed 4 bases at V and 4 bases at J, with 7 bases between. Germline CDR1 reads SNHLY; CDR2 reads FYNNEI. The CDR3 loop reads CASSGGLTEAFF. CDR3 DNA sequence: TGTGCCAGCAGTGGAGGTCTCACTGAAGCTTTCTTT. The complete variable domain, with remaining parts taken from reference TRBV2 and TRBJ1-1, reads EPEVTQTPSHQVTQMGQEVILRCVPISNHLYFYWYRQILGQKVEFLVSFYNNEISEKSEIFDDQFSVERPDGSNFTLKIRSTKLEDSAMYFCASSGGLTEAFFGQGTRLTVV.

The V call is TRBV19, the J call TRBJ1-5, with D hard to call. Per the germline V gene, CDR1 is LNHDA and CDR2 is SQIVND (reference sequence). V was shortened by 3 bases and J by 0 bases, with 9 bases between the two germline ends. This CDR3 is 15 amino acids long. CDR3 protein: CASSMEKYSNQPQHF. In nucleotides, the CDR3 is TGTGCCAGTAGTATGGAGAAGTATAGCAATCAGCCCCAGCATTTT.

The rearrangement uses TRBV3-1 (or the pseudogene TRBV3-2) and TRBJ2-5; TRBD1 matches at 7 bases. Trimming took 1 base from V and 4 from J; bases not matched to a gene: 6. The germline V gene has CDR1 LGHDT and CDR2 YNNKEL (reference sequence). The CDR3 is 15 residues long. CDR3 region: CASSQGPTGPETQYF. As DNA, the CDR3 is TGTGCCAGCAGCCAAGGCCCGACAGGGCCAGAGACCCAGTACTTC.

V usage is TRBV4-2 and J usage is TRBJ2-5, with 7 bases aligning to TRBD2. J gave up 3 bases and V 1 base, and 8 bases lay outside the gene matches. Germline-derived CDR1 and CDR2 are LGHNA and YNFKEQ. This CDR3 is built from 16 residues. Here the CDR3 reads CASSQGLAVEEETQYF. The CDR3 DNA follows: TGTGCCAGCAGCCAAGGACTAGCCGTAGAAGAAGAGACCCAGTACTTC.

The gene calls are TRBV5-1 and TRBJ1-4, with TRBD1 as a possible D gene (5 bases). CDR1 and CDR2 (germline): SGHRS, YFSETQ. V lost 0 bases to trimming and J lost 4 bases, with 7 bases between them. The CDR3 is 14 amino acids. CDR3 DNA: TGCGCCAGCAGCTTGGGACAGTATAATGAAAAACTGTTTTTT. As protein: CASSLGQYNEKLFF. Full variable domain (outside the CDR3, taken from reference TRBV5-1 and TRBJ1-4): KAGVTQTPRYLIKTRGQQVTLSCSPISGHRSVSWYQQTPGQGLQFLFEYFSETQRNKGNFPGRFSGRQFSNSRSEMNVSTLELGDSALYLCASSLGQYNEKLFFGSGTQLSVL.

A word on this clone: The same CDR3 is also encoded by other DNA sequences in this sample. The chain links TRBV6-5 to TRBJ1-2; D ambiguous. The V gene lost 0 bases and the J gene lost 6 bases, with 8 bases spanning the gap. The CDR3 is 13 residues long. From germline, CDR1 is MNHEY and CDR2 SVGAGI. CDR3 residues: CASSYSAGHGYTF. The CDR3 DNA reads TGTGCCAGCAGTTACTCGGCAGGCCATGGCTACACCTTC.

The chain has TRBV6-1 and TRBJ2-2; TRBD2 might be the D (6 bases). V was shortened by 3 bases and J by 6 bases, with 14 bases between the two germline ends. This CDR3 comprises 15 residues. Germline CDR1 reads MNHNS; CDR2 reads SASEGT. The CDR3 spells CASSETTRFPGELFF. Here the CDR3 DNA reads TGTGCCAGCAGTGAGACGACTAGGTTCCCCGGGGAGCTGTTTTTT.

This chain links TRBV12-3 or TRBV12-4 with TRBJ1-2; 10 bases match TRBD1. The CDR3 is 12 amino acids. Trimming took 6 bases from V and 8 from J; bases not matched to a gene: 3. The CDR3 DNA follows: TGTGCCAGCAGGGGGGACAGGGGAGGCTACACCTTC. The encoded protein is CASRGDRGGYTF.

This chain links TRBV6-5 with TRBJ1-2; TRBD1 matches 12 bases. Germline CDR1 MNHEY, CDR2 SVGAGI. The CDR3 covers 13 residues. V shed 9 bases and J 8 bases; nucleotides not matched to a gene: 7. The CDR3 coding sequence is TGTGCCAGGATGGGACAGGGGGCGGGGGGCTACACCTTC. Residues: CARMGQGAGGYTF.

The V gene is TRBV18, the J gene TRBJ2-7; 14 bases agree with TRBD2. V was clipped by 2 bases and J by 6 bases; unmatched bases: 6. CDR3 size: 16 residues. Germline CDR1 and CDR2: KGHSH and LQKENI. CDR3 DNA sequence: TGTGCCAGCTCACCAGGGACTAGCGGGAGTTTTGGCGAGCAGTACTTC. This codes for CASSPGTSGSFGEQYF.

The chain uses TRBV5-1 and TRBJ1-4, with 11 positions matching TRBD1. CDR1 is SGHRS, CDR2 YFSETQ, per germline. The CDR3 extends over 15 amino acids. With V trimmed by 4 bases and J by 8 bases, 7 bases remained unmatched. The CDR3 DNA is TGCGCCAGCAGCGGCGGGACAGGGGGTGACGAAAAACTGTTTTTT. It specifies CASSGGTGGDEKLFF.